This T cell receptor beta chain was observed in a study of PD-1 blockade in classical Hodgkin lymphoma. Turning to the study itself: Patients in the cohort were put on intravenous nivolumab, 3 mg/kg every 2 weeks. Study-wide points: Underlying causes for the observed repertoire differences were not defined, possibly disease activity or prior therapy. Exclusion covered patients beginning nivolumab under 1 year post-ASCT. Baseline diversity was lower in partial responders and progressors than complete responders.

The CDR3 loop spans 14 amino acids. Looked up from germline, CDR1 is MDHEN and CDR2 is SYDVKM. Trimming removed 7 bases from V and 5 bases from J; junction bases left unmatched: 9. Libraries were prepared by immunoSEQ multiplex PCR; TCRdb keeps only in-frame clonotypes and omits some of them. This sample yields 90,000 to 120,000 clones, of which around 89% are seen a single time; approximately 20% belongs to the top ten. Each patient relapsed following autologous stem cell transplantation, and prior brentuximab vedotin exposure differed. Comment on this clone: The target antigen is unknown.

The genes are TRBV28 and TRBJ2-5; 8 bases are shared with TRBD2. The sequence was collected from a human donor with classical Hodgkin lymphoma. The sample was peripheral blood mononuclear cells (PBMCs), taken before the second cycle of nivolumab. Here the CDR3 reads CASKASGSTETQYF. The CDR3 DNA reads as TGTGCCAGCAAGGCTAGCGGGTCCACGGAGACCCAGTACTTC.